This T cell receptor (beta chain) was sequenced during a study of blood T cell repertoires in COVID-19 (dated by TCRdb to 2019 to 2021). In the study overall: Samples covering the acute and convalescent phases of COVID-19 were provided by collaborators in the United States, Italy and Spain. The prospective study material was composed of cDNA or gDNA derived from T cells, B-cell-depleted T cells, or PBMCs. A freely available public database, intended as a resource for researchers studying the immune response to SARS-CoV-2, is where the repertoires were released. Where available, HLA class I and class II types were obtained from metadata supplied by the sample provider rather than from assay-based typing. The sample metadata nearly always contained a de-identified subject ID, COVID-19 status, age in years and sex. Subjects who had been exposed to COVID-19, were actively infected with it, or had recovered from it provided the deeply sampled blood TCRbeta repertoires that made up the dataset. The samples were drawn from two sources: the first 160 participants of the ongoing ImmuneRACE study, and over 950 subjects contributed by 6 global collaborators.

Results the study describes overall, beyond this receptor: The quantity of clinical and demographic metadata differed by source and by participant and was supplied without curation.

A note on this clone: The clone's antigen remains unknown. No quality values exist for individual bases; no much larger clone is one base distant.

The V end loses 10 bases and the J end loses 5 bases, and a stretch of 14 bases separates them. The CDR3 goes from the cysteine to the phenylalanine over 12 residues. Here the CDR3 DNA is all that survives: 36 bases in frame from base 1. Sequences MNHNY (CDR1) and SVGAGI (CDR2) are obtained from the germline V gene (reference sequence). The immunoSEQ Assay, a bias-controlled multiplex PCR, was used to amplify TCRbeta CDR3 regions from genomic DNA. As for how the authors treated the data: Nucleated cell counts per sample were estimated from amplification of reference gene primers within the assay. Sequence reads were collapsed and filtered to measure the absolute abundance of every unique TCRbeta CDR3 rearrangement. For each sample, productive Simpson clonality was calculated as the square root of Simpson's diversity index across productive rearrangements. TCRdb holds this immuneACCESS table with in-frame rearrangements only. Some clones are missing; in checked studies, unresolved V genes explain under half, and the rest has no known cause. Clonal size and the V and J genes are those of that table, whereas D and trimming came from the DNA. A total of tens of thousands of clones appear in this sample, 88% of them only once. Of the sample, 7% to 8% is held by the ten largest clones.

Whole blood was collected in K2EDTA tubes by collaborating institutions according to the institutions' own protocols. For TCRbeta analysis, collaborators shipped samples as frozen whole blood, isolated PBMCs, or DNA extracted from either of those sample types. Recombination connected TRBV6-6 to TRBJ1-2; 6 matching bases give a weak D call of TRBD1. Sequences were obtained from peripheral blood. This TCR came from a woman in her forties or fifties with active COVID-19. For the CDR3, the sequence is CAILGGEYGYTF. The sequenced DNA: TGTGCCATTTTAGGGGGGGAATATGGCTACACCTTC.